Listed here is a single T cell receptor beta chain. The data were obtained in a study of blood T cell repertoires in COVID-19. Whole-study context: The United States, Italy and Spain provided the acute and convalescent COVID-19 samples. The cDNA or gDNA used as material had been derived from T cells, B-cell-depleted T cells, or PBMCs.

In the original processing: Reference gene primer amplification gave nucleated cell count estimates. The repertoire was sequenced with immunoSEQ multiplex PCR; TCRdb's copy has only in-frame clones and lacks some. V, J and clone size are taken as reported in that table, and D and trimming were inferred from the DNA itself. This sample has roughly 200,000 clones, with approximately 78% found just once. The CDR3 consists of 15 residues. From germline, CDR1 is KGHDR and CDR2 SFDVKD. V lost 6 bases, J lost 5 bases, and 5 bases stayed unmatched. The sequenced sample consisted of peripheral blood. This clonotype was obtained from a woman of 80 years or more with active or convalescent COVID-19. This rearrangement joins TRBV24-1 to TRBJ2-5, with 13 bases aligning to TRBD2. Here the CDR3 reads CATSQLAGGLETQYF. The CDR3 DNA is TGTGCCACCAGTCAACTAGCGGGGGGGCTGGAGACCCAGTACTTC.